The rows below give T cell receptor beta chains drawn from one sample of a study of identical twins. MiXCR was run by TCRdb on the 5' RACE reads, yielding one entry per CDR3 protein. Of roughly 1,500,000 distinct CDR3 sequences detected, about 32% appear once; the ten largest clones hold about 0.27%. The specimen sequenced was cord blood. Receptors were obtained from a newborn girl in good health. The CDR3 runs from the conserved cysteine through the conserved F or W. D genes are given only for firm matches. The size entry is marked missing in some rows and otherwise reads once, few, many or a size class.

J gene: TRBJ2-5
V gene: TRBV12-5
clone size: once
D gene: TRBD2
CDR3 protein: CASGRRTSGYNERYF
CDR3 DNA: TGTGCTAGTGGCCGTAGGACTAGCGGGTACAATGAGCGGTACTTC

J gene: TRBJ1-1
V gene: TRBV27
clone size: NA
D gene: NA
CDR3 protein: CASSLSGDMNTEAFF
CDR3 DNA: TGTGCCAGCAGTTTATCGGGGGACATGAACACTGAAGCTTTCTTT

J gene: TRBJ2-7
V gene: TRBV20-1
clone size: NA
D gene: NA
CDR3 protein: CSARDRGWTSNYEQYF
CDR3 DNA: TGCAGTGCTAGAGATCGCGGATGGACTTCAAACTACGAGCAGTACTTC

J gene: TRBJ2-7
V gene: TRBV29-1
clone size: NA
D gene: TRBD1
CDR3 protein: CSVGTGFVNEQYF
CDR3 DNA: TGCAGCGTTGGGACAGGTTTTGTCAATGAGCAGTACTTC

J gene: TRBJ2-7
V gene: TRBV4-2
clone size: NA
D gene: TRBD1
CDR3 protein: CASSQGGTATYEQYF
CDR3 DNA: TGTGCCAGCAGCCAAGGGGGGACAGCAACCTACGAGCAGTACTTC

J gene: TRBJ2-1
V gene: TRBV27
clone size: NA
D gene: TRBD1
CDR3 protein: CASSRTPGQGALGEQFF
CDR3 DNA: TGTGCCAGCAGTCGAACACCGGGACAGGGGGCGCTAGGGGAGCAGTTCTTC

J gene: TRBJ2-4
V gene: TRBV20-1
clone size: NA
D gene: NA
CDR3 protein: CSASETASKNIQYF
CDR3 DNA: TGCAGTGCTAGCGAGACAGCATCCAAAAACATTCAGTACTTC

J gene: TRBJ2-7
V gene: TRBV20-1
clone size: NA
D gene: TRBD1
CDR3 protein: CSATGPATYEQYF
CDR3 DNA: TGCAGTGCGACAGGGCCCGCAACCTACGAGCAGTACTTC

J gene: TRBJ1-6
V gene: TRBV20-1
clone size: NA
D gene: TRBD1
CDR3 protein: CSARPTRQGRNSPLHF
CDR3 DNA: TGCAGTGCTAGACCCACTCGACAGGGACGCAATTCACCCCTCCACTTT

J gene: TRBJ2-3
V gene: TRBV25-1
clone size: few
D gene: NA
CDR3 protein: CASSPRQAQRTDTQYF
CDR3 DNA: TGTGCCAGCAGTCCCCGACAGGCCCAACGCACAGATACGCAGTATTTT

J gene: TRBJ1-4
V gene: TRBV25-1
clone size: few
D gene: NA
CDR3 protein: CASSARGRPLNEKLFF
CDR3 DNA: TGTGCCAGCAGTGCGAGGGGCAGACCGCTTAATGAAAAACTGTTTTTT

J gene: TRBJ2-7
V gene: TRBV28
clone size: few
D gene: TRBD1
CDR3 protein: CASREGQDYEQYF
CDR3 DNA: TGTGCCAGCAGAGAGGGACAGGACTACGAGCAGTACTTC

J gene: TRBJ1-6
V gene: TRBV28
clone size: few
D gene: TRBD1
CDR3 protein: CASSPPTGSNSPLHF
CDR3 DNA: TGTGCCAGCAGTCCGCCGACAGGGTCCAATTCACCCCTCCACTTT

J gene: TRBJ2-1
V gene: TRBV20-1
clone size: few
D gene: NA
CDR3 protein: CSARESGFYEQFF
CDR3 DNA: TGCAGTGCTAGAGAGTCCGGGTTCTACGAGCAGTTCTTC

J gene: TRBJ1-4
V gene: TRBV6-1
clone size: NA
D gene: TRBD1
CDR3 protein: CASVGDRGFLGHTNEKLFF
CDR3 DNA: TGTGCCAGCGTCGGGGACAGGGGCTTTCTAGGGCATACTAATGAAAAACTGTTTTTT

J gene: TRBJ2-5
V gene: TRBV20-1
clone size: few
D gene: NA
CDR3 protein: CSARDRKEGGTQYF
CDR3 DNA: TGCAGTGCTAGAGACAGGAAGGAGGGGGGGACCCAGTACTTC

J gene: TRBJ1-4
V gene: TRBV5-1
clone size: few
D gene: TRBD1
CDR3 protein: CASSLEGQGAKLFF
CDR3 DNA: TGCGCCAGCAGCCTTGAGGGACAGGGAGCAAAACTGTTTTTT

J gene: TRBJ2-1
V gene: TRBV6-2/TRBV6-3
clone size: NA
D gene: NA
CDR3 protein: CASSYSIHEQFF
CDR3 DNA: TGTGCCAGCAGTTACTCGATCCATGAGCAGTTCTTC

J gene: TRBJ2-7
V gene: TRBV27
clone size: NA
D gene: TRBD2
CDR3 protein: CASSTIAGGYEQYF
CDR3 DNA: TGTGCCAGCAGTACTATAGCGGGAGGCTACGAGCAGTACTTC

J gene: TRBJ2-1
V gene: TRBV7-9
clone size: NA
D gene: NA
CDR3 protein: CASSFLSPEFF
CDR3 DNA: TGTGCCAGCAGCTTCTTGAGTCCAGAGTTCTTC

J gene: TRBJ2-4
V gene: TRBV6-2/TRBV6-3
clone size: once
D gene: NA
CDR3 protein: CASSYKAGAKNIQYF
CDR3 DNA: TGTGCCAGCAGTTACAAAGCGGGAGCCAAAAACATTCAGTACTTC

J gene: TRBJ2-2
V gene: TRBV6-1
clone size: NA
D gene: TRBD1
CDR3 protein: CASIWVLQGRGTGELFF
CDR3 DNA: TGTGCCAGCATATGGGTTTTACAGGGGAGAGGCACCGGGGAGCTGTTTTTT

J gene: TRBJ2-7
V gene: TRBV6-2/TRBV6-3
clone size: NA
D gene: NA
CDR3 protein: CASSYTRNRAYEQYF
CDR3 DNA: TGTGCCAGCAGTTACACCCGAAACCGAGCCTACGAGCAGTACTTC

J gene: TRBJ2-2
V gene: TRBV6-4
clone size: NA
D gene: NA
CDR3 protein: CASSRRSNTGELFF
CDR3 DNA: TGTGCCAGCAGCCGGAGGTCGAACACCGGGGAGCTGTTTTTT

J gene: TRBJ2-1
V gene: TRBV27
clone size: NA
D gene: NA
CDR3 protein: CASSSSSYNERFF
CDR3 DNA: TGTGCCAGCAGTTCTAGTTCCTACAATGAGCGGTTCTTC

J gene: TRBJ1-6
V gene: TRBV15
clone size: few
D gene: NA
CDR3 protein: CATSRQYNSPLHF
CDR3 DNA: TGTGCCACCAGCAGACAGTATAATTCACCCCTCCACTTT

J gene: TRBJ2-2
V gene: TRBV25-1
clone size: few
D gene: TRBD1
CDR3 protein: CASSEYGTGGTGELFF
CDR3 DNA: TGTGCCAGCAGTGAATATGGAACAGGGGGCACCGGGGAGCTGTTTTTT

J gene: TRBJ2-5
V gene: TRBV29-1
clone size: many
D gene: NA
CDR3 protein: CSAMTRRKTQYF
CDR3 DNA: TGCAGCGCCATGACTAGGAGAAAGACCCAGTACTTC

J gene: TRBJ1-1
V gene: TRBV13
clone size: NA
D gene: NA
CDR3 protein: CASSWGAGLNTEAFF
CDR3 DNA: TGTGCCAGCAGCTGGGGTGCCGGCCTGAACACTGAAGCTTTCTTT